One and the same sample provided the 14 T cell receptor beta chains below, sequenced in a study of shared clonotypes between healthy human individuals. Clones were sequenced by immunoSEQ multiplex PCR, and TCRdb holds only the in-frame ones, with some missing. The top ten hold 1.8% of the sample, which has 780,000 or so clones, 72% seen once. Sequenced: memory CD4+ T cells sorted from blood. Stated subset: CD45RA-negative fraction. Receptor source: a woman aged 25 to 39 in good health.

This clone was seen only a few times. The chain joins TRBV19 to TRBJ1-1; tentative D call: TRBD1 (5 bases). This CDR3 spans 14 amino acids. The V end lost 3 bases, the J end lost 8 bases, and 16 bases lay between the germline ends. CDR1 and CDR2 from the germline V gene are LNHDA and SQIVND (reference sequence). The CDR3 region has the DNA TGTGCCAGTAGTATGGGACCTTGGACGGGGGAAGCTTTCTTT. It is translated as CASSMGPWTGEAFF. Full variable domain (outside the CDR3, taken from reference TRBV19 and TRBJ1-1): DGGITQSPKYLFRKEGQNVTLSCEQNLNHDAMYWYRQDPGQGLRLIYYSQIVNDFQKGDIAEGYSVSREKKESFPLTVTSAQKNPTAFYLCASSMGPWTGEAFFGQGTRLTVV.

V gene TRBV28 combines with J gene TRBJ1-4; weak D call: TRBD1 (5 bases). Trimming cost V 9 bases and J 8 bases, with 16 bases left between them. The CDR3 sequence is 13 residues long. The germline V gene has CDR1 MDHEN and CDR2 SYDVKM. In DNA form, the CDR3 reads TGTGCCAGTGGGTACAGGCAAAGAGAAAAACTGTTTTTT. Translated: CASGYRQREKLFF.

For the CDR3, the DNA is TGCAGCGGACGCGCGAACTCCTACGAGCAGTACTTC. Translation gives CSGRANSYEQYF. The chain carries TRBV29-1 and TRBJ2-5; D is undetermined. Gene TRBJ2-7 matches the end of the DNA better, so the J call may be wrong. The CDR3 loop spans 12 amino acids. The germline V gene encodes CDR1 SQVTM and CDR2 ANQGSEA.

The gene calls are TRBV5-1 and TRBJ1-1; D is unresolved. The CDR3 is 17 amino acids. Per the germline V gene, CDR1 is SGHRS and CDR2 is YFSETQ. The germline V and J ends were trimmed by 4 bases and 0 bases, with 19 bases remaining between them. CDR3 DNA sequence: TGCGCCAGCAGCACCGGGAGCTCCCCATCTTTGAACACTGAAGCTTTCTTT. It is translated as CASSTGSSPSLNTEAFF.

This rearrangement joins TRBV5-5 to TRBJ1-1; TRBD1 aligns across 10 bases. Looked up from germline, CDR1 is SGHKS and CDR2 is YYEKEE (reference sequence). Trimming removed 4 bases from V and 12 bases from J; junction bases left unmatched: 6. This CDR3 is 12 amino acids long. The CDR3 sequence: CASSGRGQGPFF. The CDR3 DNA follows: TGTGCCAGCAGCGGCAGGGGACAGGGGCCTTTCTTT.

The chain combines TRBV6-5 with TRBJ1-1; 10 positions agree with TRBD1. Germline V gene lookup returns CDR1 MNHEY and CDR2 SVGAGI. The CDR3 spans 14 residues. The V gene end was trimmed by 4 bases and the J gene end by 5 bases; junction bases not matched to a gene: 4. The CDR3, as DNA: TGTGCCAGCAGTTGGGACAGGGGAGAAACTGAAGCTTTCTTT. Encoded protein: CASSWDRGETEAFF.

The V call is TRBV25-1, the J call TRBJ2-7; D is perhaps TRBD2 (6 bases). The germline V and J ends were trimmed by 0 bases and 6 bases, with 12 bases remaining between them. This CDR3 spans 14 amino acids. The V gene's germline CDR1 is MGHDK and CDR2 SYGVNS. The CDR3 sequence: CASSEYQGEVEQYF. The CDR3 DNA reads TGTGCCAGCAGTGAATATCAAGGGGAGGTCGAGCAGTACTTC.

This clone was seen at least ten times. The V gene is TRBV2, the J gene TRBJ2-7; TRBD2 agrees at 8 bases. J gave up 5 bases and V 7 bases, and 7 bases lay outside the gene matches. Germline V gene lookup returns CDR1 SNHLY and CDR2 FYNNEI. This CDR3 contains 13 residues. The CDR3 protein is CASIREGPHEQYF. CDR3 nucleotide sequence: TGTGCCAGCATCCGGGAGGGGCCCCACGAGCAGTACTTC.

In this sample, this clone turned up a few times. This sample also contains other DNA sequences that code for the same CDR3. This chain links TRBV5-1 with TRBJ2-2; 7 positions match TRBD2. Germline values: CDR1 SGHRS, CDR2 YFSETQ. The V segment lost 4 bases and the J segment 4 bases; nucleotides outside the gene matches: 4. The CDR3 runs to 14 residues. CDR3 DNA: TGCGCCAGCAGCCCGGGGACTATCACCGGGGAGCTGTTTTTT. Translated: CASSPGTITGELFF.

Details on this clone: Possible read error: a much larger clone is one base away. The V and J genes are TRBV7-3 and TRBJ1-1; no reliable D call. The CDR3 has 13 amino acids. The germline gives CDR1 SGHTA, CDR2 FQGTGA. Deletions cut 1 base from V and 1 base from J, with 4 bases between. CDR3 DNA sequence: TGTGCCAGCAGCTTAAAGGCGAACACTGAAGCTTTCTTT. This encodes CASSLKANTEAFF. The entire variable domain, with the rest obtained from reference TRBV7-3 and TRBJ1-1, is as follows: GAGVSQTPSNKVTEKGKYVELRCDPISGHTALYWYRQSLGQGPEFLIYFQGTGAADDSGLPNDRFFAVRPEGSVSTLKIQRTERGDSAVYLCASSLKANTEAFFGQGTRLTVV.

The CDR3 region is CATSRGSSRSSYNEQFF. In DNA form, the CDR3 reads TGTGCCACCAGCAGAGGGAGTAGCCGGAGCTCCTACAATGAGCAGTTCTTC. V gene TRBV15 combines with J gene TRBJ2-1; D gene uncertain. The germline V gene has CDR1 LNHNV and CDR2 YYDKDF (reference sequence). This CDR3 has 17 residues. Trimming shortened V by 1 base and J by 0 bases, and 13 bases separated the two germline ends.

This rearrangement joins TRBV27 to TRBJ2-7, with D hard to call. V was pared by 2 bases and J by 9 bases, with 8 bases between. Germline loops: CDR1 MNHEY, CDR2 SMNVEV (reference sequence). This CDR3 is built from 11 residues. The CDR3 is CASSLVDWQYF. Written as DNA, the CDR3 is TGTGCCAGCAGTTTAGTAGACTGGCAGTACTTC.

This sequence joins TRBV7-9 and TRBJ1-3; the D gene is possibly TRBD1 (5 bases). Deletions cut 11 bases from V and 2 bases from J, with 16 bases between. CDR3 length: 14 amino acids. Germline CDR1 is SEHNR and CDR2 is FQNEAQ (reference sequence). The CDR3 bases are TGTGCCGTCCGTAGGGGTTGGACTGGAAACACCATATATTTT. Encoded protein: CAVRRGWTGNTIYF.

The CDR3 DNA reads as TGTGCCACCAGCAGAGATGCCGGGGGCAGGTCGGACACCATATATTTT. Its protein is CATSRDAGGRSDTIYF. This chain links TRBV15 with TRBJ1-3, with D perhaps TRBD1 (6 bases). Trimming pared 0 bases from V and 8 bases from J, leaving 17 bases between. The CDR3 consists of 16 residues. CDR1 and CDR2 from the germline V gene are LNHNV and YYDKDF (reference sequence). Combining the CDR3 with reference TRBV15 and TRBJ1-3 gives the whole variable domain DAMVIQNPRYQVTQFGKPVTLSCSQTLNHNVMYWYQQKSSQAPKLLFHYYDKDFNNEADTPDNFQSRRPNTSFCFLDIRSPGLGDTAMYLCATSRDAGGRSDTIYFGEGSWLTVV.